These T cell receptor beta chains were read from a single sample in a study of technical replicates of blood from several donors. Sequenced by immunoSEQ multiplex PCR; TCRdb stores in-frame clones only, minus some. The profile shows some 71,000 clones, 95% to 97% of them singletons. The sequencing sample was made of T cells isolated from PBMCs. These TCRs come from a human donor in good health. Each CDR3 is given with its conserved first and last residue. The D gene is left open where the match is weak.

j_gene	len	d_gene	v_gene	CDR3nt	CDR3aa
TRBJ1-1	13	TRBD1	TRBV28	TGTGCCAGCAGGACGGGACAGTACACTGAAGCTTTCTTT	CASRTGQYTEAFF
TRBJ2-7	13	NA	TRBV29-1	TGCAGCGTTGAATCCGGTCAGGGGTACGAGCAGTACTTC	CSVESGQGYEQYF
TRBJ2-2	15	TRBD1	TRBV7-9	TGTGCCAGCAGCTGGACAGGGGGGTTGGCCGGGGAGCTGTTTTTT	CASSWTGGLAGELFF
TRBJ2-7	15	NA	TRBV18	TGTGCCAGCCCAATTATTGGGCGGGGTCCCTACGAGCAGTACTTC	CASPIIGRGPYEQYF
TRBJ2-5	13	TRBD1	TRBV25-1	TGTGCCACTACGAAGTCCGGGACAGGGGCCCAGTACTTC	CATTKSGTGAQYF
TRBJ2-7	15	NA	TRBV7-9	TGTGCCAGCAGCTTAGTTCCGGTCACCTGGTACGAGCAGTACTTC	CASSLVPVTWYEQYF
TRBJ2-2	15	TRBD1	TRBV10-2	TGCGCCAGCAGCGAAACAGGGGTTGTGACCGGGGAGCTGTTTTTT	CASSETGVVTGELFF
TRBJ2-2	15	NA	TRBV5-1	TGCGCCAGCAGCTTTAGCGGCGCGAACACCGGGGAGCTGTTTTTT	CASSFSGANTGELFF
TRBJ2-2	13	TRBD2	TRBV2	TGTGCCAGTACTAGCGACCGCACCGGGGAGCTGTTTTTT	CASTSDRTGELFF
TRBJ2-1	13	NA	TRBV6-6	TGTGCCAGCAGGGGCCTTTCCTACAATGAGCAGTTCTTC	CASRGLSYNEQFF
TRBJ1-1	13	NA	TRBV7-9	TGTGCCAGCAGCCTCCAGATGAACACTGAAGCTTTCTTT	CASSLQMNTEAFF
TRBJ2-5	16	TRBD2	TRBV7-9	TGTGCCAGCAGCCTTCTAGCGGGAGGGAACCAAGAGACCCAGTACTTC	CASSLLAGGNQETQYF
TRBJ2-7	14	TRBD2	TRBV5-1	TGCGCCAGTGCCAGCGGGACCTCTTCCTACGAGCAGTACTTC	CASASGTSSYEQYF
TRBJ2-7	14	NA	TRBV7-8	TGTGCCAGCAGCTCCCTGACATCCTCCTACGAGCAGTACTTC	CASSSLTSSYEQYF
TRBJ2-7	15	TRBD2	TRBV7-9	TGTGCCAGCAGCCCAAGGACTAGCGTATCCTACGAGCAGTACTTC	CASSPRTSVSYEQYF
TRBJ1-1	12	NA	TRBV29-1	TGCAGCGTTTTAGGCAGGCCGGGAGAAGCTTTCTTT	CSVLGRPGEAFF
TRBJ1-1	17	TRBD1	TRBV19	TGTGCCAGTAGTACCGTCAGGGGGGTCGGGGGGAACACTGAAGCTTTCTTT	CASSTVRGVGGNTEAFF
TRBJ1-2	19	TRBD1	TRBV27	TGTGCCAGCAGTTTTCGCCCCCCGACAGGGGCCGCTTCTTTCTATGGCTACACCTTC	CASSFRPPTGAASFYGYTF
TRBJ2-7	13	TRBD1	TRBV10-1	TGCGCCAGCAGTGCGGGACAGGGTTACGAGCAGTACTTC	CASSAGQGYEQYF
TRBJ2-1	14	TRBD2	TRBV13	TGTGCCAGCAGCTTCGGGAGGGCCGCGAATGAGCAGTTCTTC	CASSFGRAANEQFF
TRBJ2-3	15	NA	TRBV7-9	TGTGCCAGCAGCTCCGTGTCCGGGAACACAGATACGCAGTATTTT	CASSSVSGNTDTQYF
TRBJ1-1	13	NA	TRBV6-5	TGTGCCAGCAGTTACTTCATGAACACTGAAGCTTTCTTT	CASSYFMNTEAFF
TRBJ2-7	14	NA	TRBV27	TGTGCCAGCAGTTACGGAGGGCCTAGGAACGAGCAGTACTTC	CASSYGGPRNEQYF
TRBJ1-2	17	NA	TRBV4-3	TGCGCCAGCAGCCAAGATAGTACGGGGACTGCCCCATATGGCTACACCTTC	CASSQDSTGTAPYGYTF
TRBJ1-1	15	NA	TRBV29-1	TGCAGCGTTGAAGGGGGGCCCCGAACTTACACTGAAGCTTTCTTT	CSVEGGPRTYTEAFF
TRBJ2-1	15	TRBD2	TRBV10-1	TGCGCCAACCCGGGACTAGTTATATCGGGCAATGAGCAGTTCTTC	CANPGLVISGNEQFF
TRBJ2-2	14	NA	TRBV6-5	TGTGCCAGCAGTTACGGGCCGAACACCGGGGAGCTGTTTTTT	CASSYGPNTGELFF